This T cell receptor beta chain stems from a study of monozygotic twins with inflammatory bowel disease. The study, taken as a whole, reports: Healthy twins showed more clonotype sharing with others than IBD patients, especially patients with disease activity.

About this clonotype itself: Antigen: not known.

Each sample's cDNA came from eight separate reactions. Incorporation of UMIs carrying a 6-nucleotide sample barcode was performed by template switching. Each CDR3 protein gets one entry in TCRdb, which reprocessed the 5' RACE reads and gives no DNA. The sample includes approximately 400,000 distinct CDR3 sequences. CDR3 length equals 13 residues. The germline V gene encodes CDR1 KGHDR and CDR2 SFDVKD. The chain couples TRBV24-1 to TRBJ2-1; there is no DNA to check the TCRdb D call of TRBD2. This clonotype was sampled from a human donor with ulcerative colitis or Crohn's disease, or a healthy co-twin of an affected twin (not recorded which). The sequenced sample was blood. This chain's CDR3 is CATSDLRTTQQFF.